This T cell receptor (beta chain) was recorded in a study of beta chain features in type 1 diabetes. On average, the one heparinised blood draw given by each donor was around 120 mL. J gave up 3 bases and V 6 bases, and 4 bases lay outside the gene matches. Germline CDR1 and CDR2: SGHTA and FQGTGA. The CDR3 runs to 13 residues. cDNA synthesis used the whole RNA isolate, giving expressed TCRB sequences. The repertoire was sequenced with immunoSEQ multiplex PCR; TCRdb's copy has only in-frame clones and lacks some. Of 500,000 to 700,000 clones listed, 15% to 19% are singletons. The sequenced sample consisted of naive CD4+ T cells from blood. The J gene is TRBJ2-7, the V gene TRBV7-3; TRBD1 matches at 8 bases. This TCR was recovered from a young man in good health. The CDR3 sequence: CASRITGGYEQYF. The DNA for the CDR3 is TGTGCCAGCAGGATTACAGGGGGCTACGAGCAGTACTTC.